This is a list of T cell receptor beta chains from one sample in a study of blood T cell repertoires in COVID-19. Repertoires were generated with immunoSEQ multiplex PCR, while TCRdb's copy carries only in-frame clones and drops some. The sample has about 270,000 clones, 75% to 90% seen once. Sample: PBMCs or T cells enriched from blood (not recorded which). These receptors were taken from a woman aged 18-29 years who had recovered from COVID-19. Both conserved end residues are part of each CDR3. D genes are given only for firm matches. Some rows have no size entry. The others give once, few or many, or a class for an expanded clone.

NA	TRBV6-2/TRBV6-3	NA	TRBJ2-5	TGTGCCAGCAGTTACTATAGCGGAGACCAAGAGACCCAGTACTTC	CASSYYSGDQETQYF
NA	TRBV3-1/TRBV3-2	TRBD2	TRBJ2-5	TGTGCCAGCAGCCAAGAACGGACTAGCGGGGCTCGGGAGACCCAGTACTTC	CASSQERTSGARETQYF
NA	TRBV5-4	NA	TRBJ2-3	TGTGCCAGCAGCTCCCAGGGGAAGTGGGCAGATACGCAGTATTTT	CASSSQGKWADTQYF
NA	TRBV9	NA	TRBJ1-4	TGTGCCAGCAGCGTCGCCCCCCGGTCTGCAACTAATGAAAAACTGTTTTTT	CASSVAPRSATNEKLFF
NA	TRBV5-5	NA	TRBJ1-6	TGTGCCAGCAGCAGAGGAATTCCGACGAATTCACCCCTCCACTTT	CASSRGIPTNSPLHF
NA	TRBV19	NA	TRBJ1-2	TGTGCCAGTAGGCAGACACCTCCCAACTATGGCTACACCTTC	CASRQTPPNYGYTF
NA	TRBV4-1	NA	TRBJ2-7	TGCGCCAGCAGCCAAGATAGCAGAGTTGCCTCCTACGAGCAGTACTTC	CASSQDSRVASYEQYF
NA	TRBV15	TRBD1	TRBJ1-5	TGTGCCACCAACCGGGACAGGGGCAGCAATCAGCCCCAGCATTTT	CATNRDRGSNQPQHF
few	TRBV2	NA	TRBJ2-2	TGTGCCAGCAGTGGGGCGTTAAAGACCGGGGAGCTGTTTTTT	CASSGALKTGELFF
NA	TRBV30	TRBD1	TRBJ1-6	TGTGCCTGGAGTGTTTGGGGACAGTTTAATTCACCCCTCCACTTT	CAWSVWGQFNSPLHF
NA	TRBV5-8	NA	TRBJ1-5	TGTGCCAGCAGCTTGGGGGTGTCGGGGGAAGGACAGCCCCAGCATTTT	CASSLGVSGEGQPQHF
NA	TRBV27	TRBD2	TRBJ2-7	TGTGCCAGCAGTTATGCGGGGGATACAGCCTACGAGCAGTACTTC	CASSYAGDTAYEQYF
NA	TRBV5-4	TRBD1	TRBJ1-5	TGTGCCAGCAGCTTGGGACAGGGGAGCAATCAGCCCCAGCATTTT	CASSLGQGSNQPQHF
NA	TRBV18	TRBD1	TRBJ1-5	TGTGCCAGCTCACCAGAGACAGGGAGCAATCAGCCCCAGCATTTT	CASSPETGSNQPQHF
NA	TRBV28	TRBD1	TRBJ1-1	TGTGCCAGCAGTCCCCCGGGACAGGCCTCCCTTGTGAAAGCTTTCTTT	CASSPPGQASLVKAFF
NA	TRBV4-1	NA	TRBJ2-5	TGCGCCAGCAGCCAAGATGGGCTGGGTCCGGCCCAGTACTTC	CASSQDGLGPAQYF
NA	TRBV10-2	NA	TRBJ2-4	TGCGCCAGCTCCGACTCGACCAGCTCCAAAAACATTCAGTACTTC	CASSDSTSSKNIQYF
NA	TRBV7-3	TRBD2	TRBJ2-1	TGTGCCAGCAGCTTAGGGACTAGCGGGTACAATGAGCAGTTCTTC	CASSLGTSGYNEQFF
few	TRBV12-2	NA	TRBJ2-1	TGTGCAAGTCGCTTAGAATCCTCTCTCCGGGGGGCCTTACGGGATGAGCAGTTCTTC	CASRLESSLRGALRDEQFF
NA	TRBV5-1	NA	TRBJ2-1	TGCGCCAGCAGCTTGGAGGGGCCGGAAAATGAGCAGTTCTTC	CASSLEGPENEQFF
NA	TRBV2	NA	TRBJ1-1	TGTGCCAGCATGAGGGCCAGAAGCCGAGAGGTGAACACTGAAGCTTTCTTT	CASMRARSREVNTEAFF
NA	TRBV7-8	TRBD2	TRBJ2-5	TGTGCCAGCAGCCCCCGGGTAGCGGGGGGGAGGGGGGAAGAGACCCAGTACTTC	CASSPRVAGGRGEETQYF
once	TRBV29-1	NA	TRBJ1-1	TGCAGCGTTGAAGCTCGCGCCCTGAACACTGAAGCTTTCTTT	CSVEARALNTEAFF
NA	TRBV7-2	TRBD2	TRBJ2-7	TGTGCCAGCAGCTTAACGGGGGGGAGTTACGAGCAGTACTTC	CASSLTGGSYEQYF
NA	TRBV19	NA	TRBJ2-1	TGTGCCAGTAGCGGACAGATTTCCAATGAGCAGTTCTTC	CASSGQISNEQFF
NA	TRBV6-5	NA	TRBJ1-2	TGTGCCAGCAGTTACCATCGGGAGGCTGGCTACACCTTC	CASSYHREAGYTF
NA	TRBV5-1	TRBD1	TRBJ2-7	TGCGCCAGCAGCGGGGGACAGGTGGGCTCCTACGAGCAGTACTTC	CASSGGQVGSYEQYF
NA	TRBV7-9	NA	TRBJ1-2	TGTGCCAGCAGCTTGGCGGGGGCTGGCTACACCTTC	CASSLAGAGYTF
NA	TRBV30	NA	TRBJ1-1	TGTGCCTGGATTTCGGGACTAGGTGAAGCTTTCTTT	CAWISGLGEAFF
NA	TRBV7-8	NA	TRBJ1-2	TGTGCCAGCAGCTTCGACAGTTACTATGGCTACACCTTC	CASSFDSYYGYTF
NA	TRBV11-2	TRBD1	TRBJ1-4	TGTGCCAGCAGCTCAACCGGGACAGGTGAAAAACTGTTTTTT	CASSSTGTGEKLFF
NA	TRBV5-1	NA	TRBJ1-2	TGCGCCAGCAGCCCCCCAAGGGGTGGCTACACCTTC	CASSPPRGGYTF
NA	TRBV27	NA	TRBJ1-6	TGTGCCAGCGGTGGGCGCAGGAATTCACCCCTCCACTTT	CASGGRRNSPLHF
NA	TRBV5-4	NA	TRBJ2-1	TGTGCCAGCAGCTTGGAGACTCCCACGTACAATGAGCAGTTCTTC	CASSLETPTYNEQFF
NA	TRBV19	NA	TRBJ1-6	TGTGCCAGTAGTCCAACGGACTCGGCGGAGTCACCCCTCCACTTT	CASSPTDSAESPLHF
NA	TRBV3-1/TRBV3-2	NA	TRBJ1-2	TGTGCCAGCAGCCAGGGCGGGACGTTGAACTATGGCTACACCTTC	CASSQGGTLNYGYTF
once	TRBV5-1	NA	TRBJ1-6	TGCGCCAGCAGCACCCCGGGTAGAAATTCACCCCTCCACTTT	CASSTPGRNSPLHF
NA	TRBV7-2	NA	TRBJ2-1	TGTGCCAGCAGAACAAGGGGGAGCTCCTACAATGAGCAGTTCTTC	CASRTRGSSYNEQFF
NA	TRBV5-1	TRBD2	TRBJ2-7	TGCGCCAGCAGCTCAGGGACTAGCGGGGCCATCTACGAGCAGTACTTC	CASSSGTSGAIYEQYF
NA	TRBV12-3/TRBV12-4	NA	TRBJ2-3	TGTGCCAGCAGTTTAGGACTTTTACAGTATTTT	CASSLGLLQYF
NA	TRBV6-1	NA	TRBJ2-7	TGTGCCAGCAGAACCACCGGGACACCATCTCTAGAGCAGTACTTC	CASRTTGTPSLEQYF
NA	TRBV29-1	TRBD1	TRBJ1-2	TGCAGCGTCGCGGACAGGAGAGATGGCTACACCTTC	CSVADRRDGYTF
NA	TRBV6-5	NA	TRBJ1-1	TGTGCCAGCAGCCGCGCAGGGATGAACACTGAAGCTTTCTTT	CASSRAGMNTEAFF
NA	TRBV7-8	NA	TRBJ2-3	TGTGCCAGCAGCTTAGTCGTGGCATCTACAGATACGCAGTATTTT	CASSLVVASTDTQYF
NA	TRBV6-5	TRBD1	TRBJ1-2	TGTGCCAGCAATTGGGGGACAGCACAGCCCTATGGCTACACCTTC	CASNWGTAQPYGYTF
once	TRBV11-2	TRBD1	TRBJ2-2	TGTGCCAGCAGCCACGGGTACAGGGGGAGCACCGGGGAGCTGTTTTTT	CASSHGYRGSTGELFF
NA	TRBV13	NA	TRBJ2-3	TGTGCCAGCAGCTACGGGGTTCAAGGTTTTAGCACAGATACGCAGTATTTT	CASSYGVQGFSTDTQYF
NA	TRBV6-2/TRBV6-3	NA	TRBJ1-4	TGTGCCAGCAGTAATAGACAAGCCAATAATGAAAAACTGTTTTTT	CASSNRQANNEKLFF
NA	TRBV24-1	TRBD2	TRBJ2-3	TGTGCCACCAGTGACCCGGGAGAGGGACTAGCCCCAGATACGCAGTATTTT	CATSDPGEGLAPDTQYF
NA	TRBV7-3	TRBD2	TRBJ2-3	TGTGCCAGCAGCTTGGCGGGGGGATATGATACGCAGTATTTT	CASSLAGGYDTQYF
once	TRBV7-8	NA	TRBJ2-7	TGTGCCAGCAGCACGACAGTTCTGCAAACCGAGCAGTACTTC	CASSTTVLQTEQYF
NA	TRBV9	NA	TRBJ2-7	TGTGCCAGCAGCGACTTTTCGGGTGGCGAGCAGTACTTC	CASSDFSGGEQYF
NA	TRBV7-9	NA	TRBJ2-1	TGTGCCAGCAGCTCAATCAATCTTCACCGGGGACACGCCTACAATGAGCAGTTCTTC	CASSSINLHRGHAYNEQFF
NA	TRBV28	TRBD1	TRBJ2-2	TGTGCCAGCAGTTTGTCCCCGGGACAGGGAGGAACCGAGTGGACCGGGGAGCTGTTTTTT	CASSLSPGQGGTEWTGELFF
NA	TRBV5-6	NA	TRBJ2-1	TGTGCCAGCAGCTTGGTACGGGACTTCCTTGAGCAGTTCTTC	CASSLVRDFLEQFF
NA	TRBV3-1/TRBV3-2	NA	TRBJ1-2	TGTGCCAGCAGCCAATCCGGGGGGGACGCCTATGGCTACACCTTC	CASSQSGGDAYGYTF
NA	TRBV5-6	NA	TRBJ1-2	TGTGCCAGCAGCCGTGCCGCAGGGAAGGGTGACTATGGCTACACCTTC	CASSRAAGKGDYGYTF